This T cell receptor beta chain originates from a study of T-cell memory formation after mild COVID-19. Points from the study as a whole: Pre-infection memory held some responding clones, suggesting pre-existing cross-reactive T cells responded.

There are a few counts of this clonotype. No antigen is known for it. Each CDR3 protein gets one entry after TCRdb re-called the 5' RACE reads with MiXCR. The sample has tens of thousands of distinct CDR3 sequences, about 7% seen once. The sequence came from a man between 18 and 29 years old who had mild COVID-19 (a few samples of this study predate the infection). Cell type and time point are not known. Source material: PBMCs or a T cell subset sorted from them (not recorded which).

CDR3 region: CASSPSPTGGETQYF. CDR3 DNA: TGTGCCAGCAGTCCCTCCCCGACAGGGGGAGAGACCCAGTACTTC. The chain couples TRBV2 to TRBJ2-5; the match to TRBD1 covers 9 bases. CDR3 length: 15 residues. From germline, CDR1 is SNHLY and CDR2 FYNNEI. V was clipped by 5 bases and J by 4 bases; unmatched bases: 8.